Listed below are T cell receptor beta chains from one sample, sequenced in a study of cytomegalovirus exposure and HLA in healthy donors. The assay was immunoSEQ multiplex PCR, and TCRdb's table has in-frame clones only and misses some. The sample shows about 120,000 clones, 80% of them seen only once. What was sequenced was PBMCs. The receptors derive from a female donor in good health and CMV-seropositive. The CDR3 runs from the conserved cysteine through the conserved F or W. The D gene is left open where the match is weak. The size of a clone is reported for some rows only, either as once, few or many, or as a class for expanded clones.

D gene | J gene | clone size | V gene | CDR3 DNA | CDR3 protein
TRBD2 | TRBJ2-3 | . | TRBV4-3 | TGCGCCAGCAGCCAGTGGGGGGGTACGCAGTATTTT | CASSQWGGTQYF
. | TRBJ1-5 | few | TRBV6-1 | TGTGCCAGCAGCGATAACAGGGTTCAGCCCCAGCATTTT | CASSDNRVQPQHF
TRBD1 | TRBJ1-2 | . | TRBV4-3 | TGCGCCAGCAGCCCTGAGATCGGGACAGGGGGTGGCTACACCTTC | CASSPEIGTGGGYTF
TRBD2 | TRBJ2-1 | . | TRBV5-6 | TGTGCCAGCAGCGGGGGGGAGCGGGGGGCCGTTAGCTCCTACAATGAGCAGTTCTTC | CASSGGERGAVSSYNEQFF
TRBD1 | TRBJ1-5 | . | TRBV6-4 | TGTGCCACCTACGGGACAGCCACTTTAGGTGGCAATCAGCCCCAGCATTTT | CATYGTATLGGNQPQHF
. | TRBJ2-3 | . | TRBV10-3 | TGTGCCATCAGTGAAGGGGGGGGTCTCACAGATACGCAGTATTTT | CAISEGGGLTDTQYF
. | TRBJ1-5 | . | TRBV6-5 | TGTGCCAGCAGTGCTCAGGGCAATAGCAATCAGCCCCAGCATTTT | CASSAQGNSNQPQHF
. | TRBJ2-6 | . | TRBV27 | TGTGCCAGCAGGTTCGCGGGGGCCCTCTCTGGGGCCAACGTCCTGACTTTC | CASRFAGALSGANVLTF
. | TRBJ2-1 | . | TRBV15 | TGTGCCACCATACAAGGGCGGGGCGATGAGCAGTTCTTC | CATIQGRGDEQFF
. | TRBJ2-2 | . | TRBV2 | TGTGCCAGCAGCGGTGGCACCGGGGAGCTGTTTTTT | CASSGGTGELFF
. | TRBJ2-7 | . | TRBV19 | TGTGCCAGTAGTCCAGGGAACTACGAGCAGTACTTC | CASSPGNYEQYF
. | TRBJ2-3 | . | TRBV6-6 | TGTGCCAGCAGTTACGGCGGATGGAGCACAGATACGCAGTATTTT | CASSYGGWSTDTQYF
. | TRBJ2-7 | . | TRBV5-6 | TGTGCCAGCAGCTTGAGGGGATACGGGCAGTACTTC | CASSLRGYGQYF
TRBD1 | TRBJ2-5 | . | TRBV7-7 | TGTGCTAGCAGCCGAGGGGGCAGGGGTTCGGAGACCCAGTACTTC | CASSRGGRGSETQYF
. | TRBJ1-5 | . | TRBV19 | TGTGCCAGTAGTATGCCAAGGGGGAATTCGGGCAATCAGCCCCAGCATTTT | CASSMPRGNSGNQPQHF
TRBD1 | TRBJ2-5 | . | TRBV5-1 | TGCGCCAGCAGCGGAAGGACAGGCCAAGAGACCCAGTACTTC | CASSGRTGQETQYF
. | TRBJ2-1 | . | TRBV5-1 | TGCGCCAGCAGCTTGGAGGTCGGGACATCACTTTACAATGAGCAGTTCTTC | CASSLEVGTSLYNEQFF
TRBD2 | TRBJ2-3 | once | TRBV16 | TGTGCCAGCAGCCCCCGGGGTAGCGGGGGGGCCAGAACGCAGTATTTT | CASSPRGSGGARTQYF
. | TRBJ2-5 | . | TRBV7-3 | TGTGCCAGCAGCCGCACGGGGGAAGAGACCCAGTACTTC | CASSRTGEETQYF
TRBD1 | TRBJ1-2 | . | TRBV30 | TGTGCCTGGAGTAAGGGACAGGGGGATGGCTACACCTTC | CAWSKGQGDGYTF
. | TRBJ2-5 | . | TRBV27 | TGTGCCAGCAGTTTCAACCAAGAGACCCAGTACTTC | CASSFNQETQYF
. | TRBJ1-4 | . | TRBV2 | TGTGCCAGCGGGACAAGTAATGAAAAACTGTTTTTT | CASGTSNEKLFF
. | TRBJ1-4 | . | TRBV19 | TGTGCCAGTAGTATAGGAGCTAATGAAAAACTGTTTTTT | CASSIGANEKLFF
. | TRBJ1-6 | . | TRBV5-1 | TGCGCCAGCGGCGATGGGGCCGATAATTCACCCCTCCACTTT | CASGDGADNSPLHF
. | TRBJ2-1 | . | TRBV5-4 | TGTGCCAGCAGCTTGGATACTGCAAGCTCCTACAATGAGCAGTTCTTC | CASSLDTASSYNEQFF
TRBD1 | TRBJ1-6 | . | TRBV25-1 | TGTGCCAGCACCGCCGGGACAGCAAATTCACCCCTCCACTTT | CASTAGTANSPLHF
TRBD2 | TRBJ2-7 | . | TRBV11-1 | TGTGCCAGCAGCTCGACTAGCGGGGGTAACTACGAGCAGTACTTC | CASSSTSGGNYEQYF
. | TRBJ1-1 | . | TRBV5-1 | TGCGCCAGCAGCTGGTCGGGTGGTACGAACACTGAAGCTTTCTTT | CASSWSGGTNTEAFF
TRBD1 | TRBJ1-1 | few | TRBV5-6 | TGTGCCAGCAGCTTCGGGACAGGGAACACTGAAGCTTTCTTT | CASSFGTGNTEAFF
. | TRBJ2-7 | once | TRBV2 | TGTGCCAGCACGGCGGAAACCTACGAGCAGTACTTC | CASTAETYEQYF
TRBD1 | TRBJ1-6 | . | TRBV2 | TGTGCCAGCTGCCGGGACAGGGACGAATCACCCCTCCACTTT | CASCRDRDESPLHF
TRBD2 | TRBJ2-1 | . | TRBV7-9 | TGTGCCAGCAGCTTAGCGCCCGGGACTAGCGGGGGGAATGAGCAGTTCTTC | CASSLAPGTSGGNEQFF
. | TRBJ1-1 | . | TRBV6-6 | TGTGCCAGCAGCCCCCTCAAGGACTGGAACACTGAAGCTTTCTTT | CASSPLKDWNTEAFF
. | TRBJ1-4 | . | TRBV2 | TGTGCCAGCAGTGCGAGGGGGACAGAAAAACTGTTTTTT | CASSARGTEKLFF
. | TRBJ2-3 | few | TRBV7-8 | TGTGCCAGCAGCTTAGTACTTAGAGCCACAGATACGCAGTATTTT | CASSLVLRATDTQYF
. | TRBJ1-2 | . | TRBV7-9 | TGTGCCAGCAGCTTAAGGGACACCCCTAACTATGGCTACACCTTC | CASSLRDTPNYGYTF
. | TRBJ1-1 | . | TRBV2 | TGTGCCAGCAAGCGCCTCCAGAACACTGAAGCTTTCTTT | CASKRLQNTEAFF
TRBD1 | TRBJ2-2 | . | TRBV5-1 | TGCGCCAGCAGCCGACAGGGGAACACCGGGGAGCTGTTTTTT | CASSRQGNTGELFF
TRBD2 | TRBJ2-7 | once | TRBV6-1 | TGTGCCAGCAGTCCGCGCGGGGGGCTGGAGCAGTACTTC | CASSPRGGLEQYF
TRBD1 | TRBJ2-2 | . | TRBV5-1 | TGCGCCAGCAGCGGGACAGTTTCGAACACCGGGGAGCTGTTTTTT | CASSGTVSNTGELFF
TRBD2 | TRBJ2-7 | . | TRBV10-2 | TGCGCCAGCAGTGAAGCGGGGGAGGGCGGCGAGCAGTACTTC | CASSEAGEGGEQYF